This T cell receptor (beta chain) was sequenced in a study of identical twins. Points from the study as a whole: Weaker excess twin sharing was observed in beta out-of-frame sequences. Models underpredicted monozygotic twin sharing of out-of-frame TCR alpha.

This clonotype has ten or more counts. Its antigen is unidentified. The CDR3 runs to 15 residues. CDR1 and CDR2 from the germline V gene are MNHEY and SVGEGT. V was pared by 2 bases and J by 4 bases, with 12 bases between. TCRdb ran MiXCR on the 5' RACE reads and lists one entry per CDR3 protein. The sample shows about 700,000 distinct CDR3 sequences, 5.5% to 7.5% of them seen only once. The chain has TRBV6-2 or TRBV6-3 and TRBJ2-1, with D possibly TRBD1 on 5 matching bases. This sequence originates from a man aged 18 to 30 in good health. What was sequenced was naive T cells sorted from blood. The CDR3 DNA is TGTGCCAGCAGTTACGGAACCCGACAGTACAATGAGCAGTTCTTC. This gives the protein CASSYGTRQYNEQFF.